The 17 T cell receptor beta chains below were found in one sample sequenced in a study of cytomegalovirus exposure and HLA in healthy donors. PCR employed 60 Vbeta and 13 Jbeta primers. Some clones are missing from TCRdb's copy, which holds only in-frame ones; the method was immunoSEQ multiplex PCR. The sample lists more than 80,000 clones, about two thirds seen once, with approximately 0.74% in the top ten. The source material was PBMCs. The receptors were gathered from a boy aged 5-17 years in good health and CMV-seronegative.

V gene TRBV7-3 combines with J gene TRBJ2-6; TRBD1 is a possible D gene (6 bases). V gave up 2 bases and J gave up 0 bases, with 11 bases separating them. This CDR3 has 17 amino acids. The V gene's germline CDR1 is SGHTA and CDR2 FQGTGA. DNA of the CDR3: TGTGCCAGCAGCTTAGCAGGGGCCCGCTCTGGGGCCAACGTCCTGACTTTC. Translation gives CASSLAGARSGANVLTF.

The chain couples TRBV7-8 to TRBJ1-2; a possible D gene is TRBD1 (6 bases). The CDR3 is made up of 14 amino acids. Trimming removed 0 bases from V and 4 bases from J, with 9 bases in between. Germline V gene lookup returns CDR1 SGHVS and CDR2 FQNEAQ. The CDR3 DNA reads TGTGCCAGCAGCTTAGCGGGACATATCTATGGCTACACCTTC. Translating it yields CASSLAGHIYGYTF.

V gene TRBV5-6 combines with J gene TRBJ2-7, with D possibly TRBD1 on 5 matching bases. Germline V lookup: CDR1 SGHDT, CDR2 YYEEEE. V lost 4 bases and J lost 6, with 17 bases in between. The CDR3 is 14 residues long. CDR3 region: CASSPPGPPGEQYF. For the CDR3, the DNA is TGTGCCAGCAGCCCCCCAGGGCCCCCGGGCGAGCAGTACTTC.

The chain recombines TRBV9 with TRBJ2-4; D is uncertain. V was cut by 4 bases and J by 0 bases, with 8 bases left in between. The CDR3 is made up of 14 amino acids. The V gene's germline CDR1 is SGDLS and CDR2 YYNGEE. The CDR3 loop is CASSPDLAKNIQYF. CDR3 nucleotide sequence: TGTGCCAGCAGCCCAGATTTAGCCAAAAACATTCAGTACTTC. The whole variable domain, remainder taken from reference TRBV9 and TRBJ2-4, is DSGVTQTPKHLITATGQRVTLRCSPRSGDLSVYWYQQSLDQGLQFLIQYYNGEERAKGNILERFSAQQFPDLHSELNLSSLELGDSALYFCASSPDLAKNIQYFGAGTRLSVL.

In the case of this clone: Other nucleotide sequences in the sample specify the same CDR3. The CDR3 protein is CASSGGTGGNQPQHF. DNA of the CDR3: TGTGCCAGCAGTGGGGGGACAGGGGGCAATCAGCCCCAGCATTTT. The rearrangement uses TRBV6-1 and TRBJ1-5; 10 nucleotides match TRBD1. Germline V gene lookup returns CDR1 MNHNS and CDR2 SASEGT. V was clipped by 4 bases and J by 2 bases; unmatched bases: 2. The CDR3 sequence is 15 residues long.

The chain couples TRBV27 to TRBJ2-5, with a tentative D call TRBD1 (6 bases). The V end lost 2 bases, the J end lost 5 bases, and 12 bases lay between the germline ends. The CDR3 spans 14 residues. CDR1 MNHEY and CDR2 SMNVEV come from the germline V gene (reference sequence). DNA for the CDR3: TGTGCCAGCAGTTTAGCCAGGGGCGGTGAGACCCAGTACTTC. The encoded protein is CASSLARGGETQYF.

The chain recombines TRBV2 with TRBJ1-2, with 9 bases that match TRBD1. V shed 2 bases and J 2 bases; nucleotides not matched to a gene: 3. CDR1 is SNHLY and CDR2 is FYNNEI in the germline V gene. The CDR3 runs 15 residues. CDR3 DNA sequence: TGTGCCAGCAGTGAAAACAGGGGGCTAAACTATGGCTACACCTTC. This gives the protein CASSENRGLNYGYTF.

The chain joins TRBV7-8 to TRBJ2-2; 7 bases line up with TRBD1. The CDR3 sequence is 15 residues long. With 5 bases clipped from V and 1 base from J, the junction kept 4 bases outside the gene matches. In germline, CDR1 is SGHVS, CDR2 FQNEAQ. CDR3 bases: TGTGCCAGCAGCCAAACAGGGGTGAACACCGGGGAGCTGTTTTTT. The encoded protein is CASSQTGVNTGELFF.

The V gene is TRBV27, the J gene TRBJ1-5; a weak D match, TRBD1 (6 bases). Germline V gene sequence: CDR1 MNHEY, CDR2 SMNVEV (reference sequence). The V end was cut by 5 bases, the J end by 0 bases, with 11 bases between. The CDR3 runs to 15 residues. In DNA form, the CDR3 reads TGTGCCAGCAGTCCCAGAGGGGGTAGCAATCAGCCCCAGCATTTT. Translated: CASSPRGGSNQPQHF.

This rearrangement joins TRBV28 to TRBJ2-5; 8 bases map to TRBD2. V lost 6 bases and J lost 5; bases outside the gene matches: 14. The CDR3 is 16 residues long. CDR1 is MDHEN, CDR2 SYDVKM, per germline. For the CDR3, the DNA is TGTGCCAGCAGCCCCTGGGGAGCGGGAGAGTCCGAGACCCAGTACTTC. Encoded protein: CASSPWGAGESETQYF.

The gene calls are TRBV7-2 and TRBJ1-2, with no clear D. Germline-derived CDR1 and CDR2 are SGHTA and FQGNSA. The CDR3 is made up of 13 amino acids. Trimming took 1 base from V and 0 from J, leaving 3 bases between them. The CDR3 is CASSLDTNYGYTF. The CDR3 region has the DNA TGTGCCAGCAGCTTAGACACTAACTATGGCTACACCTTC. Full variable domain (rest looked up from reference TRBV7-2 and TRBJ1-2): GAGVSQSPSNKVTEKGKDVELRCDPISGHTALYWYRQSLGQGLEFLIYFQGNSAPDKSGLPSDRFSAERTGGSVSTLTIQRTQQEDSAVYLCASSLDTNYGYTFGSGTRLTVV.

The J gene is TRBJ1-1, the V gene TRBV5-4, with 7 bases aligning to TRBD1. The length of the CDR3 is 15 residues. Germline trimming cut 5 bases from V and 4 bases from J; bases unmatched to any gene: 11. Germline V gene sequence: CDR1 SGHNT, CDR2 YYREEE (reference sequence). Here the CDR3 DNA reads TGTGCCAGCAGTAGCGACAGGGATGCCCGCACTGAAGCTTTCTTT. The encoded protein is CASSSDRDARTEAFF.

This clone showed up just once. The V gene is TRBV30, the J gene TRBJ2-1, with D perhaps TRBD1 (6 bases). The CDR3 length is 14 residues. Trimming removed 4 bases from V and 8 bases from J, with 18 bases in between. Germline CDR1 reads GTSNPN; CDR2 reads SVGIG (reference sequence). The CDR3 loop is CAWKRIQGRHEQFF. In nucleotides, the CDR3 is TGTGCCTGGAAAAGGATACAGGGCCGACATGAGCAGTTCTTC.

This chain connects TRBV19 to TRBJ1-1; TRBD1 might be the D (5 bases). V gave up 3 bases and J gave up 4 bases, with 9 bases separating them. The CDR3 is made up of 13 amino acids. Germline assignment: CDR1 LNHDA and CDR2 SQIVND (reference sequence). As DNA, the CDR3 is TGTGCCAGTAGTATCGGGGGGATCACTGAAGCTTTCTTT. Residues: CASSIGGITEAFF. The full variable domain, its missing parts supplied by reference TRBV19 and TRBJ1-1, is DGGITQSPKYLFRKEGQNVTLSCEQNLNHDAMYWYRQDPGQGLRLIYYSQIVNDFQKGDIAEGYSVSREKKESFPLTVTSAQKNPTAFYLCASSIGGITEAFFGQGTRLTVV.

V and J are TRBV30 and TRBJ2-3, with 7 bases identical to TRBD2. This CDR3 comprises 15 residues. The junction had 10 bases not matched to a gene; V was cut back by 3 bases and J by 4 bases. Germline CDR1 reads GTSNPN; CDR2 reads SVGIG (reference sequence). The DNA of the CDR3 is TGTGCCTGGAGATGGTTTAAGCGGGGCCCAGATACGCAGTATTTT. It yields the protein CAWRWFKRGPDTQYF.

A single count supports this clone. The CDR3 DNA reads as TGTGCCAGCAGTAACCCGGGACAGGGGATTAGTGGCTACACCTTC. This gives the protein CASSNPGQGISGYTF. This sequence joins TRBV28 and TRBJ1-2; 10 bases match TRBD1. This CDR3 spans 15 amino acids. Germline V gene lookup returns CDR1 MDHEN and CDR2 SYDVKM. V shed 5 bases, J shed 7 bases, and the junction held 10 bases outside the gene matches.

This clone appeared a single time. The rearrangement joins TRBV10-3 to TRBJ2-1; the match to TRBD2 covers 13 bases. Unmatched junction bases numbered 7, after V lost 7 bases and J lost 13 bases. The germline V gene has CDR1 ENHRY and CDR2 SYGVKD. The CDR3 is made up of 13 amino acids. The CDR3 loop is CAINAGTSGAQFF. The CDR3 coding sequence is TGTGCCATCAATGCCGGGACTAGCGGGGCTCAGTTCTTC.